This entry concerns a single TCR beta chain. Its specificity is unknown. Germline-derived CDR1 and CDR2 are SEHNR and FQNEAQ (reference sequence). Between the trimmed V and J ends, which lost 6 bases and 4 bases, there was a span of 13 bases. The CDR3 loop spans 14 amino acids. These data originate in a study of Tregs in tolerant kidney transplant recipients. Produced via immunoSEQ multiplex PCR; TCRdb's table is partial and in-frame only. The table shows some 64,000 clones, with about 98% occurring only once. CD4+CD25+CD127- Tregs, CD4+CD25- non-Tregs, CD4 and CD8 cells were sorted. Study findings and constraints: Validation in larger populations is needed because few patients were studied. Tolerant patients' donor-specific Tregs expanded beyond overall Tregs, suggesting antigen-driven growth. Expanding Tregs on activated donor B cells appeared to best identify donor-specific TCRbeta clones.

The genes are TRBV7-9 and TRBJ1-3; D unclear. The sample was Tregs from blood, taken before the transplant. The sequence came from a human donor who received a combined kidney and bone marrow transplant. In nucleotides, the CDR3 is TGTGCCAGCAGTCGGGTCCCTGAGGGAAACACCATATATTTT. As protein: CASSRVPEGNTIYF.